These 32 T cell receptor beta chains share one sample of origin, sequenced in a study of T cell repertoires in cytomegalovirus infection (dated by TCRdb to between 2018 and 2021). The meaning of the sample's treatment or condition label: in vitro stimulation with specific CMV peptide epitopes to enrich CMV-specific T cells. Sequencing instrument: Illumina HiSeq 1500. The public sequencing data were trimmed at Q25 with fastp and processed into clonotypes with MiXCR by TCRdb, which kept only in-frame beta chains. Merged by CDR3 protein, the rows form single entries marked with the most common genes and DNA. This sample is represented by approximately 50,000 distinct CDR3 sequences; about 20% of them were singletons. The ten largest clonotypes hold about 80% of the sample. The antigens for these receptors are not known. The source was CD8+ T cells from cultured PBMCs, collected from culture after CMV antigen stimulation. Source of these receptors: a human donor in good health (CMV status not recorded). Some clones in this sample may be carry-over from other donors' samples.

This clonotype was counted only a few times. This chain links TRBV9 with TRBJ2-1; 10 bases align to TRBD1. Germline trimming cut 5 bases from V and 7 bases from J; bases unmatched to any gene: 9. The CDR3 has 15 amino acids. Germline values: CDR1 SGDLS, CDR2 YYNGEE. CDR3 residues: CASRAGTGAPNEQFF. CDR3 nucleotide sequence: TGTGCCAGCAGAGCCGGGACAGGGGCCCCTAATGAGCAGTTCTTC.

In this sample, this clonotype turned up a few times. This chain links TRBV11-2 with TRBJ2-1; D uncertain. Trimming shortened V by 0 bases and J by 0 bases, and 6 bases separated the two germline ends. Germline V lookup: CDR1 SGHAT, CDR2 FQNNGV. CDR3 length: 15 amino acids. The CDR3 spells CASSLEYGSYNEQFF. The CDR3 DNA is TGTGCCAGCAGCTTAGAATACGGCTCCTACAATGAGCAGTTCTTC.

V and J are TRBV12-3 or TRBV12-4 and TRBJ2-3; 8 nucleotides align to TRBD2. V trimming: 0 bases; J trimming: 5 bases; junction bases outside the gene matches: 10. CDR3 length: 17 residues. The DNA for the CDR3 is TGTGCCAGCAGTTTAGCTCGGGGGGGCTACCCTGGAGATACGCAGTATTTT. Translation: CASSLARGGYPGDTQYF.

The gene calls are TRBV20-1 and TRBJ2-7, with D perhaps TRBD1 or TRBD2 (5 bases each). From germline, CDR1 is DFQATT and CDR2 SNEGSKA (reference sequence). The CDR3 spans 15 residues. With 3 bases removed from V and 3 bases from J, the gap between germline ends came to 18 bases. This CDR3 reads CSAREVGRARYEQYF. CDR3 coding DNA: TGCAGTGCTAGGGAAGTGGGACGGGCACGCTACGAGCAGTACTTC.

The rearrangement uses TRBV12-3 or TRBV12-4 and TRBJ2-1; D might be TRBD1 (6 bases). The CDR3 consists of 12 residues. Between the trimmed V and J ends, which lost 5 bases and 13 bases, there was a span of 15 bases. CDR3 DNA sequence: TGTGCCAGCAGTGCCGACAGGTTTACACAGTTCTTC. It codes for CASSADRFTQFF.

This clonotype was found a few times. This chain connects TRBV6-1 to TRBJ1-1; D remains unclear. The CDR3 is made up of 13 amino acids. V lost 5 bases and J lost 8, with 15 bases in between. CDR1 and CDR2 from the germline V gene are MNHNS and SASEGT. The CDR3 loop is CASSTHKNLEAFF. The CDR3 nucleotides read TGTGCCAGCAGTACTCACAAAAACCTCGAAGCTTTCTTT.

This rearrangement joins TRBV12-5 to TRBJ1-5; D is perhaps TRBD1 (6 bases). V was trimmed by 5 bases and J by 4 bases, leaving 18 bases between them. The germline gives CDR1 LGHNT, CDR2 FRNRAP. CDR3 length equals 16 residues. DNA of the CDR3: TGTGCTAGTGGTCCCGACAGGCGACCCAGGAATCAGCCCCAGCATTTT. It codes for CASGPDRRPRNQPQHF.

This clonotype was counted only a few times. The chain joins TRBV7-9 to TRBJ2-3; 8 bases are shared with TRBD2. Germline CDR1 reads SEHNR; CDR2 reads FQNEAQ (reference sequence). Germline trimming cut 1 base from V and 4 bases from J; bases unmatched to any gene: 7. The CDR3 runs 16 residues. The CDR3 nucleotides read TGTGCCAGCAGCTTAGTTCGGGGGGGCAGCCCAGATACGCAGTATTTT. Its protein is CASSLVRGGSPDTQYF. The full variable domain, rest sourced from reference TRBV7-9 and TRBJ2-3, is DTGVSQNPRHKITKRGQNVTFRCDPISEHNRLYWYRQTLGQGPEFLTYFQNEAQLEKSRLLSDRFSAERPKGSFSTLEIQRTEQGDSAMYLCASSLVRGGSPDTQYFGPGTRLTVL.

The CDR3 DNA is TGTGCCAGCAGTCCCCCGGCTACCTCTGGGGCCAACGTCCTGACTTTC. Amino acids: CASSPPATSGANVLTF. This chain links TRBV7-8 with TRBJ2-6; D gene uncertain. CDR3 length equals 16 residues. V lost 6 bases, J lost 0 bases, and 12 bases lay in between. Germline assignment: CDR1 SGHVS and CDR2 FQNEAQ.

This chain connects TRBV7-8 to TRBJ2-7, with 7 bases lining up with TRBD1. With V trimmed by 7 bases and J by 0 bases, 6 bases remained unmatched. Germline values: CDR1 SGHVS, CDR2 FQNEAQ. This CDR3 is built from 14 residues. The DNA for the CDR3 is TGTGCCAGCAACGACCGGGACAGCTCCTACGAGCAGTACTTC. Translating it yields CASNDRDSSYEQYF.

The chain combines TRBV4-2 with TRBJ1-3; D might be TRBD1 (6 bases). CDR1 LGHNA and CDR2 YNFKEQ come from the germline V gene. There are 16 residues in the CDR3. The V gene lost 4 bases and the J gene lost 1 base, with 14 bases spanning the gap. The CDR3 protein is CASSPSGAGSGNTIYF. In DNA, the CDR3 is TGTGCCAGCAGCCCATCGGGGGCCGGTTCTGGAAACACCATATATTTT.

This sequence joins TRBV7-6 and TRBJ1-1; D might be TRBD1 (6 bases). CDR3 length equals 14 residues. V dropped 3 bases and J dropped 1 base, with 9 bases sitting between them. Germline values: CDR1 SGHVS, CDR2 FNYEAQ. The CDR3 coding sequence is TGTGCCAGCAGCTTTAGGGGGGCGAACACTGAAGCTTTCTTT. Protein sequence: CASSFRGANTEAFF. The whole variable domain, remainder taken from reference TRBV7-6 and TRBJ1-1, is GAGVSQSPRYKVTKRGQDVALRCDPISGHVSLYWYRQALGQGPEFLTYFNYEAQQDKSGLPNDRFSAERPEGSISTLTIQRTEQRDSAMYRCASSFRGANTEAFFGQGTRLTVV.

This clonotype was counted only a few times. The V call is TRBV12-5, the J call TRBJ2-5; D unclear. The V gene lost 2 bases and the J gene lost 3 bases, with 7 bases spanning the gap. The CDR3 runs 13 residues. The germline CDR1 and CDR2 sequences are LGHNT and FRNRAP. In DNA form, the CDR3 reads TGTGCTAGTGGTTTGATCGCAGAAGAGACCCAGTACTTC. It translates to CASGLIAEETQYF.

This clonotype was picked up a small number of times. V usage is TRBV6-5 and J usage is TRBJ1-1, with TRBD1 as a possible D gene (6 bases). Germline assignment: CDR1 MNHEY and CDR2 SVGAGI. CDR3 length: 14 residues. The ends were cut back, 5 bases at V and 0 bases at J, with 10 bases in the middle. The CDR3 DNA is TGTGCCAGCAGTACAACAGGGTTGAACACTGAAGCTTTCTTT. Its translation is CASSTTGLNTEAFF.

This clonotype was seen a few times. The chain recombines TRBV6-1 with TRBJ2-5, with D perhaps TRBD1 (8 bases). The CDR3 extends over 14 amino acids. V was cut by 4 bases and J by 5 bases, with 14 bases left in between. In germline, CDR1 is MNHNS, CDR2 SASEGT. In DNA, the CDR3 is TGTGCCAGCAGTGGTACAGGGGGGGGGGAGACCCAGTACTTC. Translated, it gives CASSGTGGGETQYF.

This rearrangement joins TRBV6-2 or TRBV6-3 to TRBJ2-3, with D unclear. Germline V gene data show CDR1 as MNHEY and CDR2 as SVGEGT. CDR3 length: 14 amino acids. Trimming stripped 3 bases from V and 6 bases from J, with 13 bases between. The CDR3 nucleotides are TGTGCCAGCAGTTATTTCACCGGGCGGGATACGCAGTATTTT. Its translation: CASSYFTGRDTQYF.

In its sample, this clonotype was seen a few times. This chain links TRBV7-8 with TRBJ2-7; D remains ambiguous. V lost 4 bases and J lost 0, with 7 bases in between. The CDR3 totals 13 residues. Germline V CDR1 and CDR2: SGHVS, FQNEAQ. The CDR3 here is CASSSGTSYEQYF. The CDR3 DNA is TGTGCCAGCAGCTCTGGAACCTCCTACGAGCAGTACTTC.

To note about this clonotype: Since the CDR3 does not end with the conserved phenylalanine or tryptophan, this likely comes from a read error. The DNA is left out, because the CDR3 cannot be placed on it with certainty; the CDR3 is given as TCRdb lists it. CDR3: CASSWGRL. The gene calls are TRBV12-3 or TRBV12-4 and TRBJ2-3; the table assigns TRBD2, which was not confirmed against the DNA. The CDR3 length equals 8 residues, ends included.

In DNA form, the CDR3 reads TGTGCCAGCAGCCAAGATCTCGGCGAGTTGACACCCCTCCACTTT. Translated, it gives CASSQDLGELTPLHF. The chain is built from TRBV14 and TRBJ1-6; D remains ambiguous. Germline CDR1 is SGHDN and CDR2 is FVKESK. The CDR3 covers 15 residues. V lost 0 bases, J lost 11 bases, and 14 bases lay in between.

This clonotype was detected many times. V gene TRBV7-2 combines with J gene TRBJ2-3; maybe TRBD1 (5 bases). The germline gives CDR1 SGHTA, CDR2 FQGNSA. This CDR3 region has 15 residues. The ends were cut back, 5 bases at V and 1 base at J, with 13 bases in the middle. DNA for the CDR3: TGTGCCAGCAGCCCCCTGGGGCAGGGCACAGATACGCAGTATTTT. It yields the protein CASSPLGQGTDTQYF. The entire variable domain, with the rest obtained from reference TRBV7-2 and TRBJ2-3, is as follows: GAGVSQSPSNKVTEKGKDVELRCDPISGHTALYWYRQSLGQGLEFLIYFQGNSAPDKSGLPSDRFSAERTGGSVSTLTIQRTQQEDSAVYLCASSPLGQGTDTQYFGPGTRLTVL.

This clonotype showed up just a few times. The CDR3: CASSVSGSSTEAFF. The CDR3 DNA follows: TGTGCCAGCAGCGTATCGGGGAGCAGCACTGAAGCTTTCTTT. The V call is TRBV9, the J call TRBJ1-1; D ambiguous. Trimming cost V 1 base and J 4 bases, with 11 bases left between them. From germline, CDR1 is SGDLS and CDR2 YYNGEE. This CDR3 contains 14 residues.

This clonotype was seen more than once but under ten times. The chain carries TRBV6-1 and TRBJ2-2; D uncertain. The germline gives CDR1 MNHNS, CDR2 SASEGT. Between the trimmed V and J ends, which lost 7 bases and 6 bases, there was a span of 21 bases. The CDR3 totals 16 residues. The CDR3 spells CASTPMSSSWAGELFF. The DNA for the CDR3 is TGTGCCAGCACCCCGATGTCGTCCAGTTGGGCCGGGGAGCTGTTTTTT.

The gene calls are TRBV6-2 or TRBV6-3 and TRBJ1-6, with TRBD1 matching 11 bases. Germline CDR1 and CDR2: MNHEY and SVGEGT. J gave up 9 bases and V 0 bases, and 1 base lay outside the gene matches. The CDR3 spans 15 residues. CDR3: CASSYSGQGGSPLHF. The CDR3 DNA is TGTGCCAGCAGTTACTCGGGACAGGGGGGTTCACCCCTCCACTTT.

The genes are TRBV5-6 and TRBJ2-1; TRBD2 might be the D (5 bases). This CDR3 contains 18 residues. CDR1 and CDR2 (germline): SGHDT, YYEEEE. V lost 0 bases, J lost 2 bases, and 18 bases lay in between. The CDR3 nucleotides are TGTGCCAGCAGCTTGGGCTCGGGTACTAGGCCTACCTACAATGAGCAGTTCTTC. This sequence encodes CASSLGSGTRPTYNEQFF.

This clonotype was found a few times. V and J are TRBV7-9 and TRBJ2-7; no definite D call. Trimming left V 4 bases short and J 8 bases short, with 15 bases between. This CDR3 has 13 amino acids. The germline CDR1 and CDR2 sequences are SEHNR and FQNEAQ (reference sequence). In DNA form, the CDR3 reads TGTGCCAGCAGCTCGCCTTGGCAGGCACAGCAGTACTTC. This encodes CASSSPWQAQQYF.

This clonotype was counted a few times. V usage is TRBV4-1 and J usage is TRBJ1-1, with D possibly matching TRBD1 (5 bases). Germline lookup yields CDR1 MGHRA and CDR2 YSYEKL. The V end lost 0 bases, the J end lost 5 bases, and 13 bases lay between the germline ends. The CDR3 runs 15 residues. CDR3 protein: CASSQDRGGVTEAFF. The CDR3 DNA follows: TGCGCCAGCAGCCAAGATCGCGGGGGGGTGACTGAAGCTTTCTTT.

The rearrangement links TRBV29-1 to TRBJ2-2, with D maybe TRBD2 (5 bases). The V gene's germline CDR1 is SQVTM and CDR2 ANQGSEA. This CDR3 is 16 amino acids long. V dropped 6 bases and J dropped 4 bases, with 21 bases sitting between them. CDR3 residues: CSVQTGLLRATGELFF. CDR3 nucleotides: TGCAGCGTCCAGACCGGGCTCCTGCGGGCCACCGGGGAGCTGTTTTTT.

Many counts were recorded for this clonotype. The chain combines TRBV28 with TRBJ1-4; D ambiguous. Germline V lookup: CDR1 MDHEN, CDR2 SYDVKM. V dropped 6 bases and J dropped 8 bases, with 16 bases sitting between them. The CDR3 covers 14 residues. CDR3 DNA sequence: TGTGCCAGCAGACGCGTTCAGCTAGGCGAAAAACTGTTTTTT. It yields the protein CASRRVQLGEKLFF.

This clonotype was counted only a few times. CDR3 coding DNA: TGTGCCAGCAGCCCCGCCGGACCCTCAACAGATACGCAGTATTTT. Encoded protein: CASSPAGPSTDTQYF. The rearrangement joins TRBV7-6 to TRBJ2-3, with D unresolved. V was cut by 5 bases and J by 3 bases, with 15 bases left in between. The V gene's germline CDR1 is SGHVS and CDR2 FNYEAQ. This CDR3 has 15 residues.

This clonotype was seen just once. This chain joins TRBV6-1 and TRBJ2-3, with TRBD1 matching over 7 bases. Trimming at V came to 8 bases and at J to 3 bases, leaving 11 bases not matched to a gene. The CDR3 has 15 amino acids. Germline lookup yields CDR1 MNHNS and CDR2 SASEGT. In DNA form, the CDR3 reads TGTGCCAGCCTCGACAGGGAATCATCGACAGATACGCAGTATTTT. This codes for CASLDRESSTDTQYF.

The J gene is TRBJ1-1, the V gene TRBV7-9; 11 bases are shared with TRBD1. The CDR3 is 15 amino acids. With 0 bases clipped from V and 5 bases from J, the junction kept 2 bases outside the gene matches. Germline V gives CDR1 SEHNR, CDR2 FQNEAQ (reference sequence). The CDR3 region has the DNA TGTGCCAGCAGCTTAGCGGGACAGGGGGGGACTGAAGCTTTCTTT. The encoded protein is CASSLAGQGGTEAFF.

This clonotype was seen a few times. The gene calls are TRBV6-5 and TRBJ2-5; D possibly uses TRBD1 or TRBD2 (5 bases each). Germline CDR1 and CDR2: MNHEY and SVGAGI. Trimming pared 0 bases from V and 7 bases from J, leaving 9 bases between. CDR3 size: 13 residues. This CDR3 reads CASSYSGTGTQYF. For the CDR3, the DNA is TGTGCCAGCAGTTACTCGGGGACGGGGACCCAGTACTTC.